This T cell receptor (beta chain) was obtained from a study of T-cell reconstitution after alpha-beta-depleted transplantation in children. Construction of the TCRbeta library involved unique molecular identifiers. MiXCR, applied by TCRdb to the PCR reads, yields one record per CDR3 protein. The sample yields hundreds of thousands of distinct CDR3 sequences, 15% to 20% seen once. Ten or more counts support this clonotype. Its antigen is as yet unknown. Whole-study findings and limits: The high TCRbeta diversity at day 60 in some patients came from surviving recipient T cells and thymic progenitors.

Germline CDR1 reads DFQATT; CDR2 reads SNEGSKA (reference sequence). The CDR3 spans 11 residues. With 4 bases removed from V and 6 bases from J, the gap between germline ends came to 10 bases. Here the sequenced sample was PBMCs, mostly from graft donor cells, taken 360 days after TCRalphabeta/CD19-depleted stem cell transplant. The sequence was collected from a male patient aged 2 to 10 who had a stem cell transplant for acute lymphoblastic leukemia, so the T cells may come from the graft donor. V and J are TRBV20-1 and TRBJ2-7, with D perhaps TRBD1 (6 bases). The CDR3 DNA is TGCAGTGCTACCAACAGGGTCGAGCAGTACTTC. It specifies CSATNRVEQYF.